What follows describes a single TCR beta chain. Its cognate antigen is unknown. Germline lookup yields CDR1 SGDLS and CDR2 YYNGEE. V lost 0 bases and J lost 2, with 10 bases in between. This CDR3 region has 15 residues. The data belong to a study of neoadjuvant nivolumab and ipilimumab in lung cancer. Broader study findings: Compared with tumor-adjacent uninvolved lung, resected tumors showed greater richness and clonality. TCR clonality did not significantly correlate with pathologic tumor regression.

Using immunoSEQ multiplex PCR, the repertoire was profiled, and TCRdb retains in-frame clones only, with some absent. The sample records 25,000 to 30,000 clones, 82% being singletons. The TCR originated in an adult with non-small cell lung cancer. The source material was tumor tissue, sampled after neoadjuvant nivolumab, alone or with ipilimumab, at or shortly before surgery. The chain employs TRBV9 and TRBJ2-3; D unresolved. CDR3 DNA sequence: TGTGCCAGCAGCGTAGTAAAGGGAATCACAGATACGCAGTATTTT. Translating it yields CASSVVKGITDTQYF. Complete variable domain (other parts from reference TRBV9 and TRBJ2-3): DSGVTQTPKHLITATGQRVTLRCSPRSGDLSVYWYQQSLDQGLQFLIQYYNGEERAKGNILERFSAQQFPDLHSELNLSSLELGDSALYFCASSVVKGITDTQYFGPGTRLTVL.